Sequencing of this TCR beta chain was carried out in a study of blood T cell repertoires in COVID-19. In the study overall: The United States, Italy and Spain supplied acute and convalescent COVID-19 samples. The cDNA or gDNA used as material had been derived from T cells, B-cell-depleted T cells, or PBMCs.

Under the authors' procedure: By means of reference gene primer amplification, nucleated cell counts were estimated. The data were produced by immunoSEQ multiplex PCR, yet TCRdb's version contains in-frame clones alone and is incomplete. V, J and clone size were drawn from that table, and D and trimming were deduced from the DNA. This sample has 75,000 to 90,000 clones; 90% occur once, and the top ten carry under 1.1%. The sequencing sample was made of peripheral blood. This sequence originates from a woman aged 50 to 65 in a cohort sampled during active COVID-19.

CDR3 sequence: CASRQGATQYF. The CDR3 DNA follows: TGTGCCAGCAGGCAAGGAGCGACCCAGTACTTC. This chain links TRBV2 with TRBJ2-5, with unresolved D. CDR1 SNHLY and CDR2 FYNNEI come from the germline V gene. CDR3 length: 11 residues. Trimming shortened V by 6 bases and J by 7 bases, and 9 bases separated the two germline ends. The entire variable domain, with the rest obtained from reference TRBV2 and TRBJ2-5, is as follows: EPEVTQTPSHQVTQMGQEVILRCVPISNHLYFYWYRQILGQKVEFLVSFYNNEISEKSEIFDDQFSVERPDGSNFTLKIRSTKLEDSAMYFCASRQGATQYFGPGTRLLVL.